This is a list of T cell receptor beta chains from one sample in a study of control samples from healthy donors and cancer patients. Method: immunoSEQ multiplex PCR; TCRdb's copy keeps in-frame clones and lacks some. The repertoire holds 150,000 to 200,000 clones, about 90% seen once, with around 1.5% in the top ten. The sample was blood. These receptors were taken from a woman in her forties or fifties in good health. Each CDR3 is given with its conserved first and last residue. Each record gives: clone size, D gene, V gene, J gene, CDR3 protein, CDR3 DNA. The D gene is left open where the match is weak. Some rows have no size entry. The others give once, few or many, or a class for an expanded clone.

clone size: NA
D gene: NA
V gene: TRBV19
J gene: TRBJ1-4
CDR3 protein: CASMGRAWGEKLFF
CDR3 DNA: TGTGCCAGTATGGGACGGGCGTGGGGTGAAAAACTGTTTTTT

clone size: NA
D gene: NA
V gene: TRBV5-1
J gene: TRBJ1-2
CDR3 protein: CASSLDRYNYGYTF
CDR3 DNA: TGCGCCAGCAGCTTGGACAGGTATAACTATGGCTACACCTTC

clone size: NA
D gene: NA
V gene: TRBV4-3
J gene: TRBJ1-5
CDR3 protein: CASSQDFQENQPQHF
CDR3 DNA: TGCGCCAGCAGCCAAGATTTCCAGGAAAATCAGCCCCAGCATTTT

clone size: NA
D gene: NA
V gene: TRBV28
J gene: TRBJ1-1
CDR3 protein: CASSPQMNTEAFF
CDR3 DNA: TGTGCCAGCAGCCCCCAGATGAACACTGAAGCTTTCTTT

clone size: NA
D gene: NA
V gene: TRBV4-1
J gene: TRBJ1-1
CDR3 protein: CASSQDHGGGHTEAFF
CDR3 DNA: TGCGCCAGCAGCCAAGATCATGGGGGGGGCCACACTGAAGCTTTCTTT

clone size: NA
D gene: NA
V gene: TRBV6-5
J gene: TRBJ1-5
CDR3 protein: CASSYSRSNQPQHF
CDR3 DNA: TGTGCCAGCAGTTACTCTCGTAGCAATCAGCCCCAGCATTTT

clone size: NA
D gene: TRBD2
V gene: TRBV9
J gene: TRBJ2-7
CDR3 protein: CASSAWTSGSKDEQYF
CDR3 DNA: TGTGCCAGCAGCGCCTGGACTAGCGGGAGTAAGGACGAGCAGTACTTC

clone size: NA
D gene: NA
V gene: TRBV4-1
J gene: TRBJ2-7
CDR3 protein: CASSQEDSQGRKQYF
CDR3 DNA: TGCGCCAGCAGCCAAGAGGACAGCCAGGGTCGGAAGCAGTACTTC

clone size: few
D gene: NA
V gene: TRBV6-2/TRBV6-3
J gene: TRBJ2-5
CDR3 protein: CASSYHETQYF
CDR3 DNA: TGTGCCAGCAGTTATCACGAGACCCAGTACTTC

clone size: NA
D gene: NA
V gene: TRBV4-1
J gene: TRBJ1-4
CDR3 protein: CASSQSGPYNEKLFF
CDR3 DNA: TGCGCCAGCAGCCAATCGGGACCGTATAATGAAAAACTGTTTTTT

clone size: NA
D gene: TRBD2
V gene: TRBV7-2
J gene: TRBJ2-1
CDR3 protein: CASSITSVFSFYNEQFF
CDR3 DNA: TGTGCCAGCAGCATTACTAGCGTCTTCTCCTTCTACAATGAGCAGTTCTTC

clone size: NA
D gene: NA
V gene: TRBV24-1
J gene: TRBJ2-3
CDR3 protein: CATSRQGNQPQYF
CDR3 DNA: TGTGCCACCAGCCGCCAGGGGAATCAGCCCCAGTATTTT

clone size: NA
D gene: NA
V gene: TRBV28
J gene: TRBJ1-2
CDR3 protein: CASSLQGPYGYTF
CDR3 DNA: TGTGCCAGCAGCCTACAGGGCCCGTATGGCTACACCTTC

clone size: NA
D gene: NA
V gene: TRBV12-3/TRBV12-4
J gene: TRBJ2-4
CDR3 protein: CASSLFQSNIQYF
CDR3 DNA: TGTGCCAGCAGTTTATTTCAATCAAACATTCAGTACTTC

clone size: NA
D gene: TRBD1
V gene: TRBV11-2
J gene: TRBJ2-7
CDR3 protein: CASSLTGVSYEQYF
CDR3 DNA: TGTGCCAGCAGCTTAACAGGGGTTTCCTACGAGCAGTACTTC

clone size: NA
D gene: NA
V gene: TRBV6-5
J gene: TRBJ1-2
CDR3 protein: CASSLGGTYGYTF
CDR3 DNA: TGTGCCAGCAGTCTGGGGGGGACGTATGGCTACACCTTC